This T cell receptor beta chain is drawn from a study of blood T cells in healthy people across ages. The germline gives CDR1 SGHRS, CDR2 YFSETQ. Trimming removed 4 bases from V and 3 bases from J, with 17 bases in between. The CDR3 length is 15 residues. Study findings and constraints: Long-lived donors had more naive CD4+ cells and higher diversity than aged donors.

No fewer than 5.5 micrograms of total RNA were isolated from every sample. Note on this clonotype: The antigen is undetermined.

With a J-beta primer mix and a sample-barcoded 5' primer, a second PCR ran about 7 to 12 cycles. TCRdb analysed the 5' RACE reads with MiXCR anew, one entry per CDR3 protein. The sample holds hundreds of thousands of distinct CDR3 sequences; roughly 58% are singletons and the top ten take roughly 34%. Sequencing was performed on blood. This clonotype was obtained from a man aged 55 to 70 in good health. J is TRBJ2-7 and V is TRBV5-1, with TRBD2 as a possible D gene (6 bases). CDR3 DNA: TGCGCCAGCAGCCCCGGGGCGGGGCCCTTCTACGAGCAGTACTTC. This gives the protein CASSPGAGPFYEQYF.